One T cell receptor beta chain is described in this entry. Trimming stripped 0 bases from V and 2 bases from J, with 7 bases between. The length of the CDR3 is 14 residues. CDR1 is SGHNT, CDR2 YYREEE, per germline (reference sequence). These data are taken from a study of T cell changes during pregnancy in multiple sclerosis. The assay was immunoSEQ multiplex PCR, and TCRdb's table has in-frame clones only and misses some. The top ten hold approximately 1.4% of the sample, which has around 57,000 clones, roughly nine tenths seen once. The sample consisted of peripheral blood, taken after pregnancy. The TCR was taken from a female donor in good health, enrolled as a control in a pregnancy study. V usage is TRBV5-4 and J usage is TRBJ2-3; D call uncertain. CDR3 in DNA: TGTGCCAGCAGCTTGGGCGGCCCCACAGATACGCAGTATTTT. It codes for CASSLGGPTDTQYF. The full variable domain, rest sourced from reference TRBV5-4 and TRBJ2-3, is ETGVTQSPTHLIKTRGQQVTLRCSSQSGHNTVSWYQQALGQGPQFIFQYYREEENGRGNFPPRFSGLQFPNYSSELNVNALELDDSALYLCASSLGGPTDTQYFGPGTRLTVL.